This passage covers 17 T cell receptor beta chains from one sample sequenced in a study of blood T cell repertoires in COVID-19. Here immunoSEQ multiplex PCR was the method, and the copy in TCRdb shows in-frame clones only, minus some. The data hold some 150,000 clones, with approximately 81% observed a single time. Sequencing input: peripheral blood. Every receptor here comes from a woman in her seventies with COVID-19, enrolled during active disease.

This clone was detected a few times. V gene TRBV9 combines with J gene TRBJ2-5; 7 positions agree with TRBD1. This CDR3 region has 14 residues. The V gene's germline CDR1 is SGDLS and CDR2 YYNGEE. V lost 3 bases and J lost 3; bases outside the gene matches: 5. The CDR3 here is CASSEGQTKETQYF. The CDR3 nucleotides read TGTGCCAGCAGCGAGGGACAGACGAAAGAGACCCAGTACTTC.

DNA for the CDR3: TGTGCCAGCAGTTACACAGGTAACTATGGCTACACCTTC. This gives the protein CASSYTGNYGYTF. J is TRBJ1-2 and V is TRBV6-5; possible D gene TRBD1, 5 bases. Germline V gene sequence: CDR1 MNHEY, CDR2 SVGAGI. V was shortened by 2 bases and J by 1 base, with 5 bases between the two germline ends. The CDR3 is 13 residues long.

This clone has a single count. This chain joins TRBV7-3 and TRBJ1-2; D is ambiguous. Germline V lookup: CDR1 SGHTA, CDR2 FQGTGA. The germline V and J ends were trimmed by 9 bases and 7 bases, with 18 bases remaining between them. The CDR3 is made up of 13 amino acids. The CDR3 protein is CASRAAGGGGYTF. CDR3 DNA sequence: TGTGCCAGTCGGGCCGCGGGTGGCGGTGGCTACACCTTC.

The V gene is TRBV6-4, the J gene TRBJ1-1; D gene unclear. The CDR3 has 13 amino acids. Germline lookup yields CDR1 MRHNA and CDR2 SNTAGT. The germline V and J ends were trimmed by 4 bases and 3 bases, with 9 bases remaining between them. This CDR3 is CASSVESDTEAFF. CDR3 coding DNA: TGTGCCAGCAGTGTGGAAAGCGACACTGAAGCTTTCTTT.

The chain has TRBV28 and TRBJ2-7; 7 bases match TRBD1. The CDR3 length is 14 residues. J gave up 3 bases and V 2 bases, and 4 bases lay outside the gene matches. The germline gives CDR1 MDHEN, CDR2 SYDVKM. CDR3 DNA: TGTGCCAGCAGTTTAGGGACAGTCTACTACGAGCAGTACGTC. Protein sequence: CASSLGTVYYEQYV.

As regards this clone: Other nucleotide sequences in the sample specify the same CDR3. The J gene is TRBJ1-1, the V gene TRBV5-4; TRBD1 is a possible D gene (5 bases). CDR1 is SGHNT, CDR2 YYREEE, per germline (reference sequence). The V end was cut by 2 bases, the J end by 1 base, with 9 bases between. The CDR3 has 14 amino acids. In nucleotides, the CDR3 is TGTGCCAGCAGCTTTGGGCAGGGGAACACTGAAGCTTTCTTT. This translates into CASSFGQGNTEAFF.

The V call is TRBV27, the J call TRBJ2-2; no clear D gene. The CDR3 loop spans 15 amino acids. Trimming removed 2 bases from V and 6 bases from J, with 13 bases in between. Germline V gives CDR1 MNHEY, CDR2 SMNVEV (reference sequence). The CDR3 loop is CASSLSLVPPGELFF. The CDR3 region has the DNA TGTGCCAGCAGTTTAAGTCTAGTGCCCCCCGGGGAGCTGTTTTTT.

The chain joins TRBV30 to TRBJ2-6; 7 nucleotides match TRBD2. V lost 0 bases to trimming and J lost 2 bases; unmatched junction nucleotides: 1. The germline V gene encodes CDR1 GTSNPN and CDR2 SVGIG (reference sequence). The CDR3 is 15 amino acids. CDR3 coding DNA: TGTGCCTGGAGTGTACGGGGGGCTGGGGCCAACGTCCTGACTTTC. Protein product: CAWSVRGAGANVLTF.

The genes are TRBV7-9 and TRBJ2-1; D possibly corresponds to TRBD2 (6 bases). The CDR3 contains 14 residues. Trimming removed 0 bases from V and 8 bases from J, with 11 bases in between. Germline lookup yields CDR1 SEHNR and CDR2 FQNEAQ (reference sequence). CDR3 residues: CASSLARLVDEQFF. The CDR3 DNA is TGTGCCAGCAGCTTAGCCAGACTAGTCGATGAGCAGTTCTTC.

This clone was seen only a few times. The J gene is TRBJ2-1, the V gene TRBV28, with TRBD2 as a possible D gene (5 bases). V lost 2 bases, J lost 7 bases, and 9 bases lay in between. The CDR3 totals 13 residues. CDR1 and CDR2 from the germline V gene are MDHEN and SYDVKM. The CDR3 loop reads CASSLPGGNEQFF. The CDR3 DNA follows: TGTGCCAGCAGTTTACCGGGCGGGAATGAGCAGTTCTTC.

The J gene is TRBJ1-1, the V gene TRBV20-1; no definite D call. V shed 3 bases and J shed 5 bases, with 7 bases lying between them. The CDR3 is 11 amino acids. Germline V gene sequence: CDR1 DFQATT, CDR2 SNEGSKA (reference sequence). CDR3 coding DNA: TGCAGTGCTAGGGCTTGGACTGAAGCTTTCTTT. Protein product: CSARAWTEAFF.

This clone has only a few counts. The same CDR3 can be traced to other DNA sequences in this sample. This rearrangement joins TRBV9 to TRBJ2-5; TRBD1 matches 8 bases. Germline assignment: CDR1 SGDLS and CDR2 YYNGEE. The V gene end was trimmed by 0 bases and the J gene end by 3 bases; junction bases not matched to a gene: 4. This CDR3 has 15 residues. In DNA form, the CDR3 reads TGTGCCAGCAGCGTAGATCAGGGGGCTAAAGAGACCCAGTACTTC. It yields the protein CASSVDQGAKETQYF. The full variable domain, with the rest looked up from reference TRBV9 and TRBJ2-5, is DSGVTQTPKHLITATGQRVTLRCSPRSGDLSVYWYQQSLDQGLQFLIQYYNGEERAKGNILERFSAQQFPDLHSELNLSSLELGDSALYFCASSVDQGAKETQYFGPGTRLLVL.

CDR3 DNA: TGCAGCGTTGCGATGAGGGCGGGAGACTCTGGAAACACCATATATTTT. Amino acids: CSVAMRAGDSGNTIYF. The rearrangement links TRBV29-1 to TRBJ1-3; D remains unclear. CDR1 and CDR2 (germline): SQVTM, ANQGSEA. Trimming shortened V by 4 bases and J by 0 bases, and 16 bases separated the two germline ends. This CDR3 is built from 16 residues.

The chain is built from TRBV15 and TRBJ1-6, with D maybe TRBD1 (6 bases). V dropped 5 bases and J dropped 10 bases, with 18 bases sitting between them. This CDR3 comprises 15 residues. CDR1 is LNHNV, CDR2 YYDKDF, per germline (reference sequence). CDR3 protein: CATSPFHYRDSPLHF. CDR3 DNA sequence: TGTGCCACCAGCCCATTCCATTACAGGGACTCACCCCTCCACTTT.

The chain links TRBV5-1 to TRBJ1-5; a possible D gene is TRBD1 (5 bases). The V and J ends lost 0 bases and 4 bases respectively, with 8 bases between them. The germline V gene encodes CDR1 SGHRS and CDR2 YFSETQ. The CDR3 contains 14 residues. The CDR3 coding sequence is TGCGCCAGCAGCTTGGGTGGGACTAATCAGCCCCAGCATTTT. As protein: CASSLGGTNQPQHF.

This sequence joins TRBV27 and TRBJ1-5, with 8 bases that match TRBD1. Germline V gives CDR1 MNHEY, CDR2 SMNVEV (reference sequence). The CDR3 length is 15 residues. Losses at the gene ends were 2 bases for V and 7 bases for J; bases not matched to a gene: 7. CDR3 sequence: CASSLGQGAGQPQHF. CDR3 DNA sequence: TGTGCCAGCAGTTTAGGGCAGGGGGCTGGACAGCCCCAGCATTTT.

The rearrangement links TRBV20-1 to TRBJ1-1; maybe TRBD1 (5 bases). The CDR3 has 11 residues. Trimming took 4 bases from V and 3 from J, leaving 6 bases between them. Germline V gene data show CDR1 as DFQATT and CDR2 as SNEGSKA (reference sequence). This chain's CDR3 is CSAKGDTEAFF. The DNA for the CDR3 is TGCAGTGCTAAAGGGGACACTGAAGCTTTCTTT.